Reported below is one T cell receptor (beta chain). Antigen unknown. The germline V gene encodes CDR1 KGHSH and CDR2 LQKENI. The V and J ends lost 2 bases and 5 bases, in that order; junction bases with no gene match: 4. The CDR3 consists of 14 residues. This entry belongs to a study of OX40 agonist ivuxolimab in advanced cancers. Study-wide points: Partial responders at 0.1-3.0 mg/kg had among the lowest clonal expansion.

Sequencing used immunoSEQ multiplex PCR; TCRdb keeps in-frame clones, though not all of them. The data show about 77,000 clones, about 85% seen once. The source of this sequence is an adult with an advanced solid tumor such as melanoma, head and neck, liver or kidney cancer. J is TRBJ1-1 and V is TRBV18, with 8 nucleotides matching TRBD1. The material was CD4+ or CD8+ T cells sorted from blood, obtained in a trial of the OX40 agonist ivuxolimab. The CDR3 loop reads CASSPDRGGTEAFF. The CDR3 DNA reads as TGTGCCAGCTCACCAGACAGGGGAGGAACTGAAGCTTTCTTT.